This T cell receptor (beta chain) emerged from a study of T-cell memory formation after mild COVID-19. The CDR3 is 15 residues long. Germline assignment: CDR1 SGHDT and CDR2 YYEEEE. V lost 4 bases to trimming and J lost 2 bases; unmatched junction nucleotides: 7. This clonotype turned up a few times. Via MiXCR, TCRdb re-called the 5' RACE reads, giving one row per CDR3 protein. Of more than 250,000 distinct CDR3 sequences detected, around 15% appear once; the ten largest clones hold more than 20%. The TCR was taken from a man aged 18-30 years who had mild COVID-19 (a few samples of this study predate the infection). Cell type and time point are not known. The gene calls are TRBV5-6 and TRBJ2-5; 8 bases map to TRBD1. Specimen: PBMCs or a T cell subset sorted from them (not recorded which). In DNA form, the CDR3 reads TGTGCCAGCAGCAACCTAGGGACAGGACAAGAGACCCAGTACTTC. Translating it yields CASSNLGTGQETQYF.